Listed below are T cell receptor beta chains from one sample, sequenced in a study of T cell responses to AZD1222 COVID-19 vaccine. Only in-frame clones appear in the TCRdb table, and some are missing; sequencing was by immunoSEQ multiplex PCR. The data contain 100,000 or so clones, 85% to 90% of them singletons. The starting material was peripheral blood, obtained on day 0 of AZD1222 vaccination. These receptors were taken from an adult in good health. Both conserved end residues are part of each CDR3. D genes are given only for firm matches.

TRBJ1-4	TRBD1	TRBV19	CASTPGTGGSTNEKLFF
TRBJ2-7	TRBD1	TRBV6-2/TRBV6-3	CASSYSMDRGLYEQYF
TRBJ2-3	TRBD1	TRBV6-2/TRBV6-3	CASSLGQGTDTQYF
TRBJ2-2	-	TRBV10-3	CASTSRNTGELFF
TRBJ2-2	-	TRBV24-1	CATSDLLQGSGELFF
TRBJ2-7	TRBD2	TRBV5-1	CASTGGGPFSEQYF
TRBJ2-7	TRBD2	TRBV5-8	CATGTRYEQYF
TRBJ2-5	TRBD2	TRBV11-2	CASSRQSSGQETQYF
TRBJ2-7	-	TRBV9	CASSVGQGGFNEQYF
TRBJ1-2	-	TRBV24-1	CATSDRQAGGYTF
TRBJ1-3	-	TRBV6-6	CASNRVSGNTIYF
TRBJ2-4	TRBD2	TRBV4-3	CASSQEIAGGPANIQYF
TRBJ1-6	-	TRBV5-1	CASSLGGQGPSFLHF
TRBJ2-1	-	TRBV7-2	CASSLTGELSYNEQFF
TRBJ1-2	-	TRBV30	CALNNRFLRGYTF
TRBJ1-4	-	TRBV14	CASSPRFGSGEKLFF
TRBJ2-1	TRBD1	TRBV24-1	CATSDLGRGHNEQFF
TRBJ1-4	TRBD1	TRBV18	CASSLFRTGENEKLFF
TRBJ2-1	-	TRBV19	CASSTDYKTYEQFF
TRBJ2-6	TRBD1	TRBV18	CASSQVPQGLYSGANVLTF
TRBJ2-7	-	TRBV20-1	CSAQEGYEQYF
TRBJ2-1	TRBD2	TRBV28	CASSVGERTSGTVDEQFF
TRBJ1-2	-	TRBV15	CATSRGDYRESYGYTF
TRBJ2-7	-	TRBV7-3	CASSYSGGYEQYF
TRBJ2-7	-	TRBV23-1	CASTGSNYEQYF
TRBJ2-5	-	TRBV15	CATSREGGRLQETQYF
TRBJ2-7	TRBD2	TRBV4-1	CASSLGLAGPYEQYF
TRBJ1-1	-	TRBV29-1	CSGTALNTEAFF
TRBJ2-2	TRBD1	TRBV3-1/TRBV3-2	CASSRTGGKNTGELFF
TRBJ2-3	TRBD2	TRBV5-4	CASSLTSGRSTDTQYF
TRBJ1-5	-	TRBV10-1	CARALWDYSNQPQHF
TRBJ2-2	-	TRBV7-9	CASSLTGELFF
TRBJ2-7	TRBD1	TRBV28	CASSPLGQASSYEQYF
TRBJ1-1	-	TRBV7-2	CASSLGGSGDTEAFF
TRBJ2-7	TRBD2	TRBV18	CASSPPGLAGESGTNEQYF
TRBJ2-5	-	TRBV25-1	CASSDWGSGETQYF
TRBJ1-2	-	TRBV12-3/TRBV12-4	CASSPRQTYGYTF
TRBJ1-1	TRBD1	TRBV2	CAGQGGTEAFF
TRBJ2-1	TRBD2	TRBV11-2	CASSAAGGTNEQFF
TRBJ2-1	TRBD2	TRBV5-1	CASSLEISGSYYNEQFF
TRBJ2-7	-	TRBV6-6	CASSYSDSYEQYF
TRBJ1-2	-	TRBV27	CASSLWGSNYGYTF
TRBJ1-4	TRBD1	TRBV7-2	CASSQGQGVDKLFF
TRBJ2-3	-	TRBV5-1	CASSLGSGDTQYF
TRBJ2-7	-	TRBV18	CASSPPSSSGTATYEQYF
TRBJ2-3	TRBD2	TRBV6-9	CASRDGSGIYSRADTQYF
TRBJ2-7	-	TRBV6-2/TRBV6-3	CASSYSSDRRIHEQYF
TRBJ2-2	-	TRBV19	CASSIGERVTGELFF
TRBJ1-4	-	TRBV4-1	CASSQVVAKVNEKLFF
TRBJ2-7	-	TRBV19	CASTEGPGTYEQYF
TRBJ1-2	-	TRBV28	CAAQKNYGYTF
TRBJ2-5	TRBD2	TRBV7-3	CASSLSGRGAETQYF
TRBJ1-2	TRBD1	TRBV19	CASSVGQGGYGYTF